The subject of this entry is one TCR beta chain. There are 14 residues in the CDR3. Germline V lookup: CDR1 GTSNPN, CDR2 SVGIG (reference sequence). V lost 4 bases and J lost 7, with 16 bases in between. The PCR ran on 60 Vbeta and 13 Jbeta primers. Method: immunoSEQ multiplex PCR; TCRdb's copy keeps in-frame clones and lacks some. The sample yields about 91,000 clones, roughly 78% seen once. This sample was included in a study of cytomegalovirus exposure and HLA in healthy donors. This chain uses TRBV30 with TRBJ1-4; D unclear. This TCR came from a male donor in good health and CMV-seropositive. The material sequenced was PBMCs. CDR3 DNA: TGTGCCTGGACCGACGGGGTGTCAGCTGAAAAACTGTTTTTT. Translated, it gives CAWTDGVSAEKLFF.